The T cell receptor beta chain described here comes from a study of CD8+ T cells in alopecia areata. As for the study in general: Oral tofacitinib, 5 to 10 mg twice daily, was given in an open-label trial.

V lost 3 bases to trimming and J lost 2 bases, with 11 bases between them. Per germline, CDR1 SGHVS and CDR2 FQNEAQ. There are 14 residues in the CDR3. Sequencing templates came from extracted RNA that was reverse transcribed into cDNA. The data were produced by immunoSEQ multiplex PCR, yet TCRdb's version contains in-frame clones alone and is incomplete. The table lists fewer than 150,000 clones, roughly four fifths of them singletons. As to treatment: oral pan-JAK inhibitor, 5-10 mg twice daily. Sorting of CD4+ and CD8+ T cells was performed on PBMCs. On this clone itself: The antigen remains undetermined.

General study findings and limits: Scalp samples also yield sequences of resident alphabeta T cells from normal skin. There were many expanded lesional clones persisting in scalp and blood during tofacitinib.

This chain joins TRBV7-8 and TRBJ2-7; perhaps TRBD2 as D (5 bases). The TCR sequence derives from a human donor with alopecia areata. The sequences come from CD8+ T cells sorted from blood, collected at week 4, from a patient treated with tofacitinib. The CDR3 sequence: CASSFRGNAYEQYF. The DNA of the CDR3 is TGTGCCAGCAGCTTCCGGGGAAACGCCTACGAGCAGTACTTC. The full variable domain, with the rest looked up from reference TRBV7-8 and TRBJ2-7, is GAGVSQSPRYKVAKRGQDVALRCDPISGHVSLFWYQQALGQGPEFLTYFQNEAQLDKSGLPSDRFFAERPEGSVSTLKIQRTQQEDSAVYLCASSFRGNAYEQYFGPGTRLTVT.